The following is a T cell receptor beta chain sequence with its context. The assay was immunoSEQ multiplex PCR, and TCRdb's table has in-frame clones only and misses some. The sample yields about 130,000 clones, 85% to 95% seen once. This sample was included in a study of control samples from healthy donors and cancer patients. Trimming left V 3 bases short and J 3 bases short, with 9 bases between. Germline CDR1 is LNHDA and CDR2 is SQIVND (reference sequence). The CDR3 spans 13 residues. The chain is built from TRBV19 and TRBJ2-7; D is undetermined. The clonotype comes from a man aged 50-59 years with head and neck cancer. Sequenced material: PBMCs. CDR3 coding DNA: TGTGCCAGTAGTATGTATGTTAACTACGAGCAGTACTTC. Translation: CASSMYVNYEQYF.